Below, one TCR beta chain is given with its context. Measured with immunoSEQ multiplex PCR; TCRdb has only the in-frame clones, and not every one. Counted here are 300,000 to 400,000 clones, roughly 93% occurring once; the ten biggest clones make up around 5%. The V gene's germline CDR1 is SNHLY and CDR2 FYNNEI. CDR3 length equals 14 residues. V gave up 5 bases and J gave up 4 bases, with 14 bases separating them. Noted time point: blood from clinic visit 5 months post-surgery; TSC patient then seizure free. This entry is derived from a study of brain T cells in children with intractable seizures. The receptor comes from a boy younger than two with tuberous sclerosis and intractable seizures. This chain links TRBV2 with TRBJ2-5; tentative D call: TRBD1 (5 bases). Sample: peripheral blood, taken roughly 5 months after surgery. The CDR3 loop reads CASSSSQGGETQYF. In DNA form, the CDR3 reads TGTGCCAGCAGTTCAAGCCAGGGTGGAGAGACCCAGTACTTC.